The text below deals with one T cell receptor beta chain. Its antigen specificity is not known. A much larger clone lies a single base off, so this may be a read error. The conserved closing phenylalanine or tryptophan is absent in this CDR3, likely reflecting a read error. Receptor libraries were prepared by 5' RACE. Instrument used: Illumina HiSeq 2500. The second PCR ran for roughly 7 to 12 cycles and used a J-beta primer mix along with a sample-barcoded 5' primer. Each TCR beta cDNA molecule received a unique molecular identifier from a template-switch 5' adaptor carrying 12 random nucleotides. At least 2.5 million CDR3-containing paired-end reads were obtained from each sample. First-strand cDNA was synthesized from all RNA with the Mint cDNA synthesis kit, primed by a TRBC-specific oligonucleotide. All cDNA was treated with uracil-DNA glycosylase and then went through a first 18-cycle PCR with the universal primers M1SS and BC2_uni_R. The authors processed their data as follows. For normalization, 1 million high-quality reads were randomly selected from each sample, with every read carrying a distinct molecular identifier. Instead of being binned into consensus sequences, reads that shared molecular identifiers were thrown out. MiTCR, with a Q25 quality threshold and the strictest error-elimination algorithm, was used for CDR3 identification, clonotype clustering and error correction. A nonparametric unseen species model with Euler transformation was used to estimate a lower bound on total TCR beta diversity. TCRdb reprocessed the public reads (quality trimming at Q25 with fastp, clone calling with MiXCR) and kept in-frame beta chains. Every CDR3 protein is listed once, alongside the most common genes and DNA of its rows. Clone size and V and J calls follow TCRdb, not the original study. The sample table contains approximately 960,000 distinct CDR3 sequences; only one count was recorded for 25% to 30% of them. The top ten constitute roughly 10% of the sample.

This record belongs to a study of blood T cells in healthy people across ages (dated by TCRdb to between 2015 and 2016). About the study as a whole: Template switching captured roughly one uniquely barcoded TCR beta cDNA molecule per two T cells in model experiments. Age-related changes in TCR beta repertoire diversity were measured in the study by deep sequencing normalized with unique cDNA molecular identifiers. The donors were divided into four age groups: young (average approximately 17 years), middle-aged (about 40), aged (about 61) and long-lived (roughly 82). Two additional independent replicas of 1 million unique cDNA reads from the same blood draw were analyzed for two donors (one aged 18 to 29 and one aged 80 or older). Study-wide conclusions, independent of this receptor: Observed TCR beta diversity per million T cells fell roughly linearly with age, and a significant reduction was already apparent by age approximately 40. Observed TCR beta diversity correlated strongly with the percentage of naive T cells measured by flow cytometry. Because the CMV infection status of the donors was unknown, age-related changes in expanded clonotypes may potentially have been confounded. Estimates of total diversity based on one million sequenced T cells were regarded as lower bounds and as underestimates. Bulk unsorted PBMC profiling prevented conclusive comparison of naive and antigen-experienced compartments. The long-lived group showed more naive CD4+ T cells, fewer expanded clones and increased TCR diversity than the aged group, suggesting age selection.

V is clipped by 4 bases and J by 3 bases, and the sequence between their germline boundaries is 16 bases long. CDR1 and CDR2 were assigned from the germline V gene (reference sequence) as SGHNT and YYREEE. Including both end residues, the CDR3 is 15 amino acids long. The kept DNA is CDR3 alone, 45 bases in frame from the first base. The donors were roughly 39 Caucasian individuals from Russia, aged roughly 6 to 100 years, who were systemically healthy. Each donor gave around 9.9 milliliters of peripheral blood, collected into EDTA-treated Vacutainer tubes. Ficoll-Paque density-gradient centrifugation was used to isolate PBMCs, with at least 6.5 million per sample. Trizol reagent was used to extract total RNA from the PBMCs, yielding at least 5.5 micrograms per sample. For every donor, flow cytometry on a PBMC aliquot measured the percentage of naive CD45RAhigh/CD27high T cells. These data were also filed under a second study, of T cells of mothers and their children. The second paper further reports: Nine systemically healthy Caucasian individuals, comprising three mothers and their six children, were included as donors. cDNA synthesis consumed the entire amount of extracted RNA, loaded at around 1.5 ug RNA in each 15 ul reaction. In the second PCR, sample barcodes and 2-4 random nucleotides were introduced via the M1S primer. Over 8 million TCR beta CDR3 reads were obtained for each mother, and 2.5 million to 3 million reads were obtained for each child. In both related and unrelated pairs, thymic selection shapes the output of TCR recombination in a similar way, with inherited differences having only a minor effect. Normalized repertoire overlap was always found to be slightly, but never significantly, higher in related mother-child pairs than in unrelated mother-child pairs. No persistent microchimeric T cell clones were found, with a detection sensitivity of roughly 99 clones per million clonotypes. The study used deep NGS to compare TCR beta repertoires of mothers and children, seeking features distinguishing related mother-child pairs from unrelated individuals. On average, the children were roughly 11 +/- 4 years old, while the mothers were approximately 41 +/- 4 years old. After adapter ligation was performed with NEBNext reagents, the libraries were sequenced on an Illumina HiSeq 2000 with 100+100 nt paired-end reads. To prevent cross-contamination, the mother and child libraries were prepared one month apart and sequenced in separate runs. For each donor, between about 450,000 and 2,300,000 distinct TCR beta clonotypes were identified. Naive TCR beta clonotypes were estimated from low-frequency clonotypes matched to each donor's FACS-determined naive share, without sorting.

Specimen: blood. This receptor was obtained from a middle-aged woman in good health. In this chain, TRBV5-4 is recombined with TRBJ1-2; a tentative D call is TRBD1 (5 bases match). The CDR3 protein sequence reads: CASSSIGEEDYGYTC. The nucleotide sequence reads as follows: TGTGCCAGCAGCAGTATAGGGGAGGAGGACTATGGCTACACCTGC.